This T cell receptor beta chain derives from a study of technical replicates of blood from several donors. The count of this clone is one. CDR1 WNHNN and CDR2 SYGVQD come from the germline V gene (reference sequence). This CDR3 region has 13 residues. Trimming removed 3 bases from V and 2 bases from J, with 8 bases in between. The data were produced by immunoSEQ multiplex PCR, yet TCRdb's version contains in-frame clones alone and is incomplete. The sample includes around 84,000 clones, 95% to 98% of them seen just once. The chain recombines TRBV10-1 with TRBJ2-7, with a weak D call TRBD1 (6 bases). The sequence was collected from a human donor in good health. The sequenced sample consisted of T cells isolated from PBMCs. In nucleotides, the CDR3 is TGCGCCAGCAGTGATGGACAGACCTACGAGCAGTACTTC. It translates to CASSDGQTYEQYF.